The 20 T cell receptor beta chains below were found in one sample sequenced in a study of PD-L1 blockade in urothelial cancer. Clones were sequenced by immunoSEQ multiplex PCR, and TCRdb holds only the in-frame ones, with some missing. Counted here are 70,000 to 95,000 clones, approximately 88% occurring once; the ten biggest clones make up around 1%. The time point is: pretreatment peripheral blood. Sequences were derived from PBMCs, sampled around atezolizumab (anti-PD-L1) treatment. These receptors were taken from a woman of 80 years or more with urothelial cancer.

Only one count was recorded for this clone. The CDR3 region has the DNA TGTGCCAGCAGTGAAGGCAGGGGCTATGGCTACACCTTC. Its protein product is CASSEGRGYGYTF. The chain recombines TRBV6-1 with TRBJ1-2; maybe TRBD1 (6 bases). The germline V and J ends were trimmed by 1 base and 4 bases, with 7 bases remaining between them. Per the germline V gene, CDR1 is MNHNS and CDR2 is SASEGT. The CDR3 has 13 residues.

The chain combines TRBV19 with TRBJ1-1; the D is unclear. V shed 7 bases and J shed 0 bases, with 15 bases lying between them. The CDR3 is 15 residues long. Looked up from germline, CDR1 is LNHDA and CDR2 is SQIVND (reference sequence). This chain's CDR3 is CASKQDTLLNTEAFF. The CDR3 nucleotides are TGTGCCAGTAAGCAGGATACCCTCTTGAACACTGAAGCTTTCTTT.

The rearrangement joins TRBV25-1 to TRBJ1-2; TRBD1 might be the D (6 bases). CDR3 length equals 15 residues. Between the trimmed V and J ends, which lost 3 bases and 6 bases, there was a span of 17 bases. Germline V gene data show CDR1 as MGHDK and CDR2 as SYGVNS. The CDR3 DNA reads TGTGCCAGCAGTGACCGGGGGGCGGGCCGGGATGGCTACACCTTC. The encoded protein is CASSDRGAGRDGYTF.

The chain's CDR3 is CASSQSPPIDEQFF. CDR3 DNA: TGCGCCAGCAGTCAATCCCCACCTATCGATGAGCAGTTCTTC. This sequence joins TRBV23-1 and TRBJ2-1; D not resolved. Being an ORF, TRBV23-1 has a function that is uncertain. Deletions cut 0 bases from V and 8 bases from J, with 11 bases between. This CDR3 spans 14 amino acids.

The genes are TRBV6-1 and TRBJ2-7, with 8 bases aligning to TRBD2. Unmatched junction bases numbered 6, after V lost 1 base and J lost 4 bases. Germline V gene sequence: CDR1 MNHNS, CDR2 SASEGT. The CDR3 contains 15 residues. CDR3 bases: TGTGCCAGCAGTGAAGGAAGCGGGAGCACGTACGAGCAGTACTTC. Amino acid sequence: CASSEGSGSTYEQYF.

The CDR3 protein is CASSSGQGAPNEKLFF. The CDR3 DNA sequence: TGCGCCAGCAGCTCGGGACAGGGGGCTCCTAATGAAAAACTGTTTTTT. The chain employs TRBV5-1 and TRBJ1-4; 12 bases align to TRBD1. Germline values: CDR1 SGHRS, CDR2 YFSETQ. J was trimmed by 3 bases and V by 3 bases; bases with no gene match: 3. This CDR3 has 16 amino acids.

The chain combines TRBV11-3 with TRBJ2-7; D is possibly TRBD1 or TRBD2 (5 bases each). Per the germline V gene, CDR1 is SGHNT and CDR2 is YENEEA. The V gene lost 5 bases and the J gene lost 6 bases, with 11 bases spanning the gap. The CDR3 is made up of 12 amino acids. CDR3 DNA sequence: TGTGCCAGCAGCCTAGGGGCGGGCGAGCAGTACTTC. It specifies CASSLGAGEQYF.

This clone was counted a single time. The chain links TRBV19 to TRBJ1-3; possible D gene TRBD1, 5 bases. V shed 8 bases and J shed 2 bases, with 7 bases lying between them. In germline, CDR1 is LNHDA, CDR2 SQIVND (reference sequence). The length of the CDR3 is 12 residues. The CDR3 region has the DNA TGTGCCAGTGGGGCGGCTGGAAACACCATATATTTT. It specifies CASGAAGNTIYF. The full variable domain, rest sourced from reference TRBV19 and TRBJ1-3, is DGGITQSPKYLFRKEGQNVTLSCEQNLNHDAMYWYRQDPGQGLRLIYYSQIVNDFQKGDIAEGYSVSREKKESFPLTVTSAQKNPTAFYLCASGAAGNTIYFGEGSWLTVV.

V is TRBV6-1 and J is TRBJ1-1, with TRBD1 matching 10 bases. J lost 4 bases, V lost 5 bases, and 7 bases had no gene match. This CDR3 comprises 15 residues. The germline CDR1 and CDR2 sequences are MNHNS and SASEGT. Here the CDR3 reads CASSPRTGGTTEAFF. The CDR3 coding sequence is TGTGCCAGCAGTCCCAGGACAGGGGGTACCACTGAAGCTTTCTTT.

The chain joins TRBV19 to TRBJ2-7; 10 nucleotides align to TRBD2. CDR1 and CDR2 (germline): LNHDA, SQIVND (reference sequence). The CDR3 consists of 14 residues. The J segment lost 2 bases and the V segment lost 8 bases, leaving 6 bases of the junction unmatched. For the CDR3, the DNA is TGTGCCAGTGGGGGAGGACTAGCGGCCTACGAGCAGTACTTC. Amino acid sequence: CASGGGLAAYEQYF.

The chain uses TRBV28 and TRBJ1-2; the match to TRBD1 covers 8 bases. J lost 5 bases, V lost 5 bases, and 7 bases had no gene match. Germline CDR1 is MDHEN and CDR2 is SYDVKM. The CDR3 runs 14 residues. CDR3 in DNA: TGTGCCAGCAGTACAACAGGGGGAGGGTATGGCTACACCTTC. Its protein is CASSTTGGGYGYTF.

The gene calls are TRBV7-9 and TRBJ2-7; 8 bases fit TRBD1. V lost 1 base, J lost 0 bases, and 8 bases stayed unmatched. This CDR3 contains 17 residues. Per germline, CDR1 SEHNR and CDR2 FQNEAQ (reference sequence). As DNA, the CDR3 is TGTGCCAGCAGCTTAGGTACAGGGGGAAGGGGCTCCTACGAGCAGTACTTC. It encodes CASSLGTGGRGSYEQYF.

About this clone itself: At one end the junction does not follow the germline gene, possibly because of a read error. The CDR3 loop is CASSLDRYEQYF. The CDR3 DNA reads TGTGCCAGCAGCCTAGACCGGTACGAGCAGTACTTC. V is TRBV11-2 and J is TRBJ2-7; no firm D call. CDR3 size: 12 residues. CDR1 and CDR2 from the germline V gene are SGHAT and FQNNGV.

The rearrangement joins TRBV28 to TRBJ1-2; TRBD1 agrees at 7 bases. V shed 5 bases and J 4 bases; nucleotides not matched to a gene: 16. The germline gives CDR1 MDHEN, CDR2 SYDVKM. The CDR3 has 17 amino acids. In DNA, the CDR3 is TGTGCCAGCAGTCCCGCAATCTCGAAGGGGGCGCGCTATGGCTACACCTTC. Its translation: CASSPAISKGARYGYTF.

V is TRBV27 and J is TRBJ1-5, with 9 bases fitting TRBD1. The CDR3 contains 14 residues. The trim removed 6 bases at V and 5 bases at J, leaving 5 bases unmatched. From germline, CDR1 is MNHEY and CDR2 SMNVEV (reference sequence). The CDR3 region has the DNA TGTGCCAGCAGATCTACAGGGGGCCATCAGCCCCAGCATTTT. Protein product: CASRSTGGHQPQHF.

The chain recombines TRBV27 with TRBJ1-1; D gene unclear. Germline CDR1 and CDR2: MNHEY and SMNVEV (reference sequence). V lost 4 bases, J lost 5 bases, and 17 bases lay in between. This CDR3 is built from 15 residues. CDR3 sequence reads: CASSSERSGGTEAFF. Written as DNA, the CDR3 is TGTGCCAGCAGTTCCGAGAGATCGGGTGGAACTGAAGCTTTCTTT.

V usage is TRBV10-2 and J usage is TRBJ2-3, with unresolved D. CDR1 is WSHSY, CDR2 SAAADI, per germline. Trimming cost V 0 bases and J 1 base, with 5 bases left between them. CDR3 size: 14 residues. The CDR3 loop reads CASSESSGTDTQYF. The CDR3 bases are TGCGCCAGCAGTGAGTCATCTGGCACAGATACGCAGTATTTT.

The rearrangement uses TRBV28 and TRBJ1-3; 10 nucleotides agree with TRBD1. V shed 5 bases, J shed 4 bases, and the junction held 8 bases outside the gene matches. The germline gives CDR1 MDHEN, CDR2 SYDVKM. The CDR3 has 16 residues. CDR3 DNA sequence: TGTGCCAGCAGTGGTGACAGGGGGCGCGGAGGAAACACCATATATTTT. This encodes CASSGDRGRGGNTIYF. Full variable domain (remainder filled in from reference TRBV28 and TRBJ1-3): DVKVTQSSRYLVKRTGEKVFLECVQDMDHENMFWYRQDPGLGLRLIYFSYDVKMKEKGDIPEGYSVSREKKERFSLILESASTNQTSMYLCASSGDRGRGGNTIYFGEGSWLTVV.

This chain uses TRBV9 with TRBJ2-7; 10 bases map to TRBD2. The J segment lost 7 bases and the V segment lost 0 bases, leaving 4 bases of the junction unmatched. Germline assignment: CDR1 SGDLS and CDR2 YYNGEE. The CDR3 is made up of 14 amino acids. CDR3 loop: CASSVGGLASEQYF. The CDR3 DNA reads as TGTGCCAGCAGCGTAGGGGGACTAGCGTCGGAGCAGTACTTC.

This chain uses TRBV4-1 with TRBJ2-1; 10 nucleotides match TRBD2. The CDR3 covers 15 residues. CDR1 is MGHRA and CDR2 is YSYEKL in the germline V gene. Germline trimming cut 4 bases from V and 9 bases from J; bases unmatched to any gene: 9. CDR3 residues: CASSPMTSGLTEQFF. The CDR3 bases are TGCGCCAGCAGCCCTATGACTAGCGGGCTTACTGAGCAGTTCTTC.